This T cell receptor beta chain was recorded in a study of T-cell reconstitution after alpha-beta-depleted transplantation in children. This clonotype turned up a few times. The CDR3 has 15 amino acids. Trimming took off 6 bases at V and 5 bases at J, with 14 bases between the two ends. CDR1 and CDR2 from the germline V gene are MNHNS and SASEGT. This sample's TCRbeta library carried unique molecular identifier barcodes. TCRdb fed the PCR reads into MiXCR, producing one record per CDR3 protein. The sample lists 500,000 or so distinct CDR3 sequences, 30% to 35% occurring once. This receptor was identified in a human donor who donated a stem cell graft to a child with aplastic anemia. The material sequenced was PBMCs from the stem cell graft donor, taken from the stem cell graft. The chain recombines TRBV6-1 with TRBJ1-6, with D tentatively TRBD1 (6 bases). CDR3 nucleotide sequence: TGTGCCAGCAGAGGACAGTCCAACAATAATTCACCCCTCCACTTT. Protein: CASRGQSNNNSPLHF.